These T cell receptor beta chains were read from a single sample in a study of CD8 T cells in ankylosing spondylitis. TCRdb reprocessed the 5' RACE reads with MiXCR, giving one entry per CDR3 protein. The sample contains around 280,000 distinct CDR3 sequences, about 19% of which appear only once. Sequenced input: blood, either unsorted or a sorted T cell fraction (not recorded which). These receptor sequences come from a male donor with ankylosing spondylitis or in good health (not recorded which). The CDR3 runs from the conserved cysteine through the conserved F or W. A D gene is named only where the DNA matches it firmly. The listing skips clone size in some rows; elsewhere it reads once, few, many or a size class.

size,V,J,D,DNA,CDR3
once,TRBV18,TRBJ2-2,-,TGTGCCAGCTCACTGGGACGGCTAGACACCGGGGAGCTGTTTTTT,CASSLGRLDTGELFF
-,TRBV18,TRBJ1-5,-,TGTGCCAGCTCATCGCCGGGTCGGCAGCCCCAGCATTTT,CASSSPGRQPQHF
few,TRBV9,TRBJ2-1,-,TGTGCCAGCAGCGTAGGCGGGGGCAGCTCCTACAATGAGCAGTTCTTC,CASSVGGGSSYNEQFF
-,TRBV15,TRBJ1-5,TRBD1,TGTGCCACCAGCAGAGACGGACAGGGGAGGAATCAGCCCCAGCATTTT,CATSRDGQGRNQPQHF
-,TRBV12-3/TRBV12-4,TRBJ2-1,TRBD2,TGTGCCAGCAGCTCCCTAGCGGGAGGCAAGGCTGAGCAGTTCTTC,CASSSLAGGKAEQFF
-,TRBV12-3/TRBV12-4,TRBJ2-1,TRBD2,TGTGCCAGCAGTTTAGCAAGCGGGAGGGCCGATGAGCAGTTCTTC,CASSLASGRADEQFF
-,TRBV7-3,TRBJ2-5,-,TGTGCCAGCAGCTTACGGTTTTGGGAGACCCAGTACTTC,CASSLRFWETQYF
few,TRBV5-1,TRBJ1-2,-,TGCGCCAGCAGCGACACCTACAGGGTCTATGGCTACACCTTC,CASSDTYRVYGYTF
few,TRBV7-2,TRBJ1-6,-,TGTGCCACCGGGGGGGTCTATAATTCACCCCTCCACTTT,CATGGVYNSPLHF
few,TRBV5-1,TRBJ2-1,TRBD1,TGCGCCAGCAGCTTGGACGATCCGGGACAGGGGGTGTTCTTC,CASSLDDPGQGVFF
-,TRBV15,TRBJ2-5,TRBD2,TGTGCCACCAGCTCCAGCGGGGGATTCCAAGAGACCCAGTACTTC,CATSSSGGFQETQYF
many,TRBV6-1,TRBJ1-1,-,TGTGCCAGCAAACTAACAGGGACTGAAGCTTTCTTT,CASKLTGTEAFF
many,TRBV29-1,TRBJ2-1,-,TGCAGCGTAAACAGGGTGATGAATGAGCAGTTCTTC,CSVNRVMNEQFF
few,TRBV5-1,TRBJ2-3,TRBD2,TGCGCCAGCACCCAACTAGCGGGAGGGTCAGATACGCAGTATTTT,CASTQLAGGSDTQYF
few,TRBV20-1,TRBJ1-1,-,TGCAGTGCTCAAATGGCGACGGACGGGAGAGCTTTCTTT,CSAQMATDGRAFF
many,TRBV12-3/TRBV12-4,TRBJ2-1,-,TGTGCCAGCAGCCGAGTTCTATACAATGAGCAGTTCTTC,CASSRVLYNEQFF